The present TCR beta chain was sequenced within a study of T-cell memory formation after mild COVID-19. Study conclusions and caveats: The finding that pre-infection memory included some responding clones suggested that cross-reactive memory joined.

TCRdb called the 5' RACE reads again in MiXCR, with one record for every CDR3 protein. Among 110,000 to 150,000 distinct CDR3 sequences listed, approximately 26% were seen once. This clonotype was seen a few times. Its antigen is unknown. The V and J ends lost 1 base and 4 bases respectively, with 11 bases between them. In germline, CDR1 is SGHVS, CDR2 FNYEAQ. The CDR3 sequence is 14 residues long. The TCR originated in an adult woman who had mild COVID-19 (a few samples of this study predate the infection). Cell type and time point are not known. This rearrangement joins TRBV7-6 to TRBJ2-7, with D perhaps TRBD1 (6 bases). The sample was PBMCs or a T cell subset sorted from them (not recorded which). The CDR3 sequence is CASSLGDTGYEQYF. DNA of the CDR3: TGTGCCAGCAGCTTAGGGGACACGGGTTACGAGCAGTACTTC.